One T cell receptor beta chain is described in this entry. Sequenced by immunoSEQ multiplex PCR; TCRdb stores in-frame clones only, minus some. The data show 330,000 or so clones, with more than 90% seen just once and roughly 18% held by the top ten. This specimen comes from a study of blood T cell repertoires in COVID-19. The CDR3 spans 15 residues. Germline V lookup: CDR1 MGHRA, CDR2 YSYEKL. Trimming stripped 5 bases from V and 4 bases from J, with 15 bases between. Sequencing was done on a sample of PBMCs or T cells enriched from blood (not recorded which). The J gene is TRBJ1-5, the V gene TRBV4-1, with D unclear. The clonotype was recovered from a woman aged 25 to 45 who had recovered from COVID-19. The CDR3 DNA reads as TGCGCCAGCAGCTTCCGACATTTTGGGAATCAGCCCCAGCATTTT. This sequence encodes CASSFRHFGNQPQHF.